These 23 T cell receptor beta chains originate from one sample sequenced in a study of memory CD4+ T cells and cytomegalovirus serostatus (dated by TCRdb to the late 2010s). Library creation used the immunoSEQ multiplex PCR assay. This immuneACCESS table, as held by TCRdb, lists in-frame sequences with V and J called but not all clones. Of the missing ones, under half trace to an unresolved V gene in checked studies; the others have no known cause. Across this sample there are about 64,000 clones, with about 74% seen only once. The ten largest clones capture roughly 1% of the sample. Single viable CD3+CD4+CD8-CD45RO+ cells were sorted as memory CD4+ T cells on a FACSAria II. The specimen sequenced was memory CD4+ T cells from blood. The receptors were gathered from an adult in good health and CMV-seronegative.

About this clone: Other DNA sequences from this sample encode an identical CDR3 as well. The chain links TRBV13 to TRBJ2-7; D ambiguous. The V end lost 5 bases, the J end lost 0 bases, and 8 bases lay between the germline ends. Looked up from germline, CDR1 is PRHDT and CDR2 is FYEKMQ (reference sequence). The CDR3 totals 13 residues. CDR3 region: CASSLRSSYEQYF. As DNA, the CDR3 is TGTGCCAGCAGCCTGAGAAGCTCCTACGAGCAGTACTTC.

This chain uses TRBV6-1 with TRBJ2-3; D is unresolved. Germline V gene data show CDR1 as MNHNS and CDR2 as SASEGT. V gave up 4 bases and J gave up 2 bases, with 4 bases separating them. CDR3 length: 12 residues. The CDR3 loop is CASSGYTDTQYF. The CDR3 DNA sequence: TGTGCCAGCAGTGGGTACACAGATACGCAGTATTTT.

V and J are TRBV5-4 and TRBJ2-3, with D possibly being TRBD1 or TRBD2 (6 bases each). The CDR3 extends over 15 amino acids. Germline V CDR1 and CDR2: SGHNT, YYREEE (reference sequence). Trimming left V 4 bases short and J 4 bases short, with 16 bases between. CDR3 DNA sequence: TGTGCCAGCAGCAAGGGGGGACACCGAGCAGATACGCAGTATTTT. Amino acid sequence: CASSKGGHRADTQYF.

V gene TRBV28 combines with J gene TRBJ1-5, with a possible D match to TRBD1 (6 bases). Looked up from germline, CDR1 is MDHEN and CDR2 is SYDVKM. This CDR3 has 13 amino acids. Trimming removed 4 bases from V and 7 bases from J, with 11 bases in between. The CDR3 sequence is CASSWGARQPQHF. The CDR3, as DNA: TGTGCCAGCAGTTGGGGGGCGAGGCAGCCCCAGCATTTT.

The chain has TRBV10-2 and TRBJ2-7, with TRBD2 matching 8 bases. CDR1 is WSHSY, CDR2 SAAADI, per germline. Trimming cost V 0 bases and J 4 bases; bases outside gene matches: 14. The CDR3 contains 18 residues. Here the CDR3 DNA reads TGCGCCAGCAGTGAGTCGGGGCTCGCGCGCGGGAGGCCATACGAGCAGTACTTC. Its protein is CASSESGLARGRPYEQYF.

The chain uses TRBV5-1 and TRBJ2-2, with D possibly TRBD1 on 5 matching bases. V was clipped by 5 bases and J by 1 base, with 9 bases between them. The length of the CDR3 is 14 residues. Per the germline V gene, CDR1 is SGHRS and CDR2 is YFSETQ. CDR3 in amino acids: CASRGQGNTGELFF. As DNA, the CDR3 is TGCGCCAGCAGGGGCCAGGGGAACACCGGGGAGCTGTTTTTT.

The chain combines TRBV5-4 with TRBJ1-1, with D hard to call. Germline CDR1 and CDR2: SGHNT and YYREEE (reference sequence). This CDR3 has 13 residues. The V and J ends lost 4 bases and 0 bases respectively, with 7 bases between them. The CDR3 DNA reads TGTGCCAGCAGCCTGATGGTGAACACTGAAGCTTTCTTT. It translates to CASSLMVNTEAFF.

V is TRBV7-3 and J is TRBJ2-1; a weak D match, TRBD2 (6 bases). V was shortened by 4 bases and J by 1 base, with 11 bases between the two germline ends. The CDR3 has 15 residues. CDR1 is SGHTA, CDR2 FQGTGA, per germline. The CDR3 here is CASSSMEGSYNEQFF. Here the CDR3 DNA reads TGTGCCAGCAGCTCCATGGAGGGGTCCTACAATGAGCAGTTCTTC.

The rearrangement links TRBV4-3 to TRBJ1-1; no clear D. The CDR3 spans 15 residues. V was trimmed by 0 bases and J by 5 bases, leaving 13 bases between them. Germline loops: CDR1 LGHNA, CDR2 YSLEER. In DNA, the CDR3 is TGCGCCAGCAGCCAAGATACGGCCAGTGGGACTGAAGCTTTCTTT. It yields the protein CASSQDTASGTEAFF.

V is TRBV27 and J is TRBJ2-3; weak D call: TRBD1 (5 bases). From germline, CDR1 is MNHEY and CDR2 SMNVEV (reference sequence). Deletions cut 5 bases from V and 0 bases from J, with 9 bases between. The CDR3 totals 14 residues. CDR3 sequence (DNA): TGTGCCAGCAGTCGGACATGGAGCACAGATACGCAGTATTTT. Its translation: CASSRTWSTDTQYF.

The rearrangement uses TRBV30 and TRBJ1-2; no firm D call. CDR1 and CDR2 (germline): GTSNPN, SVGIG (reference sequence). Trimming left V 3 bases short and J 4 bases short, with 12 bases between. This CDR3 comprises 13 residues. DNA for the CDR3: TGTGCCTGGAGAGCTAAGGGAACCTATGGCTACACCTTC. This sequence encodes CAWRAKGTYGYTF. The full variable domain, rest sourced from reference TRBV30 and TRBJ1-2, is SQTIHQWPATLVQPVGSPLSLECTVEGTSNPNLYWYRQAAGRGLQLLFYSVGIGQISSEVPQNLSASRPQDRQFILSSKKLLLSDSGFYLCAWRAKGTYGYTFGSGTRLTVV.

The table lists this clone with a count of one. The chain links TRBV30 to TRBJ1-5; D is undetermined. Per germline, CDR1 GTSNPN and CDR2 SVGIG (reference sequence). The CDR3 consists of 15 residues. Trimming left V 1 base short and J 7 bases short, with 17 bases between. The CDR3 reads CAWSAGNTGGQPQHF. DNA of the CDR3: TGTGCCTGGAGTGCCGGGAATACGGGCGGACAGCCCCAGCATTTT.

The gene calls are TRBV18 and TRBJ1-4, with D perhaps matching TRBD1 (5 bases). The CDR3 is 14 residues long. Germline V gene sequence: CDR1 KGHSH, CDR2 LQKENI. V was shortened by 4 bases and J by 5 bases, with 11 bases between the two germline ends. The CDR3 DNA reads TGTGCCAGCTCACTCACAGGTGTAAATGAAAAACTGTTTTTT. As protein: CASSLTGVNEKLFF.

The chain carries TRBV7-8 and TRBJ1-4, with 9 nucleotides matching TRBD1. With 5 bases clipped from V and 3 bases from J, the junction kept 4 bases outside the gene matches. CDR1 is SGHVS and CDR2 is FQNEAQ in the germline V gene. This CDR3 region has 15 residues. The CDR3 DNA sequence: TGTGCCAGCAGCCCCCGGACAGGGGCTAATGAAAAACTGTTTTTT. Translating gives CASSPRTGANEKLFF.

The chain employs TRBV30 and TRBJ2-5, with 9 bases lining up with TRBD2. The end of the DNA is better explained by TRBJ2-7, so the J call may be wrong. This CDR3 contains 14 residues. Germline CDR1 reads GTSNPN; CDR2 reads SVGIG (reference sequence). Written as DNA, the CDR3 is TGTGCCTGGGCCCGGAGCGGGGGGTCCTACGAGCAGTACTTC. The encoded protein is CAWARSGGSYEQYF.

V usage is TRBV4-2 and J usage is TRBJ1-4; D remains ambiguous. The V end was cut by 1 base, the J end by 0 bases, with 6 bases between. Germline V CDR1 and CDR2: LGHNA, YNFKEQ. The CDR3 is 15 residues long. CDR3 DNA: TGTGCCAGCAGCCAAGTCCAAGCAACTAATGAAAAACTGTTTTTT. Translation gives CASSQVQATNEKLFF.

This rearrangement joins TRBV7-9 to TRBJ1-1; D remains unclear. Germline V CDR1 and CDR2: SEHNR, FQNEAQ (reference sequence). The CDR3 runs to 12 residues. V lost 5 bases and J lost 1, with 5 bases in between. CDR3 sequence reads: CASSPENTEAFF. Here the CDR3 DNA reads TGTGCCAGCAGCCCAGAGAACACTGAAGCTTTCTTT.

The rearrangement joins TRBV5-1 to TRBJ1-2; D may be TRBD1 (6 bases). Trimming took 4 bases from V and 13 from J, leaving 20 bases between them. This CDR3 has 13 amino acids. Germline V gives CDR1 SGHRS, CDR2 YFSETQ. The CDR3 is CASSATGSMDGTF. DNA for the CDR3: TGCGCCAGCAGCGCGACAGGATCTATGGATGGCACCTTC. The full variable domain, its missing parts supplied by reference TRBV5-1 and TRBJ1-2, is KAGVTQTPRYLIKTRGQQVTLSCSPISGHRSVSWYQQTPGQGLQFLFEYFSETQRNKGNFPGRFSGRQFSNSRSEMNVSTLELGDSALYLCASSATGSMDGTFGSGTRLTVV.

This clone appeared a few times. The chain carries TRBV2 and TRBJ2-5, with D possibly TRBD1 on 6 matching bases. Trimming stripped 8 bases from V and 5 bases from J, with 18 bases between. This CDR3 spans 14 amino acids. Per the germline V gene, CDR1 is SNHLY and CDR2 is FYNNEI. CDR3 DNA: TGTGCCAGCGAAAAAGACAGGATCACGGAGACCCAGTACTTC. The encoded protein is CASEKDRITETQYF.

The V and J genes are TRBV6-1 and TRBJ1-1; unclear D gene. Germline V CDR1 and CDR2: MNHNS, SASEGT. CDR3 length: 12 amino acids. CDR3 bases: TGTGTCTCAGCCGGGGAACACACTGAAGCTTTCTTT. Encoded protein: CVSAGEHTEAFF.

This clone was counted a single time. The rearrangement joins TRBV11-2 to TRBJ2-2, with no clear D. Germline-derived CDR1 and CDR2 are SGHAT and FQNNGV. There are 13 residues in the CDR3. Trimming pared 5 bases from V and 7 bases from J, leaving 11 bases between. In DNA form, the CDR3 reads TGTGCCAGCAGCGCAAGTTCAGTCGGGGAGCTGTTTTTT. Its protein is CASSASSVGELFF.

This clone has only a few counts. The genes are TRBV10-3 and TRBJ1-1; a weak D match, TRBD1 (5 bases). V gave up 5 bases and J gave up 0 bases, with 13 bases separating them. Germline CDR1 is ENHRY and CDR2 is SYGVKD. The CDR3 contains 15 residues. The DNA of the CDR3 is TGTGCCATCAGTTACCAGGGACTGGTGAACACTGAAGCTTTCTTT. This encodes CAISYQGLVNTEAFF.

This CDR3 is CASTEDQSTEAFF. The CDR3, as DNA: TGTGCCAGTACGGAAGACCAGAGCACTGAAGCTTTCTTT. This chain joins TRBV19 and TRBJ1-1, with D hard to call. There are 13 residues in the CDR3. The germline CDR1 and CDR2 sequences are LNHDA and SQIVND (reference sequence). Trimming left V 7 bases short and J 4 bases short, with 13 bases between.